What follows describes a single T cell receptor (beta chain). Its target is unknown. Primers for the PCR totalled 60 Vbeta and 13 Jbeta. TCRdb's copy holds only in-frame clones and misses some; the assay was immunoSEQ multiplex PCR. The sample has 65,000 to 85,000 clones; around four fifths are singletons. There are 14 residues in the CDR3. V lost 3 bases and J lost 6, with 12 bases in between. CDR1 and CDR2 (germline): SGHDN, FVKESK. This record comes from a study of cytomegalovirus exposure and HLA in healthy donors. Findings and limits, study-wide: Among CMV-associated TCR beta chains, most appeared HLA-restricted in a later analysis. The study labeled around 160 TCR beta chains cytomegalovirus-associated. Equally common other TCR beta chains were less clonally expanded than HLA-associated ones, a later analysis found.

Sequenced material: PBMCs. The chain combines TRBV14 with TRBJ2-1, with D perhaps matching TRBD1 (6 bases). The TCR originated in a man in his fifties or sixties in good health and CMV-seropositive. DNA of the CDR3: TGTGCCAGCAGCCAGGGGTTCAGGGGCAATGAGCAGTTCTTC. As protein: CASSQGFRGNEQFF.